These T cell receptor beta chains were read from a single sample in a study of PD-L1 blockade in urothelial cancer. Libraries were prepared by immunoSEQ multiplex PCR; TCRdb keeps only in-frame clonotypes and omits some of them. The table includes around 2,500 clones, around a third detected once. The source material was tumor tissue, sampled before atezolizumab (anti-PD-L1) treatment. These receptors originate from a man aged 70-80 years with urothelial cancer. Each CDR3 is given with its conserved first and last residue. The D gene is left open where the match is weak. Clone size is stated in some rows and not others, as once, few, many or a class when expanded.

J,V,size,D,CDR3,DNA
TRBJ2-1,TRBV14,few,TRBD2,CASSRSSSGGYNEQFF,TGTGCCAGCAGTCGAAGCAGTAGCGGGGGGTACAATGAGCAGTTCTTC
TRBJ2-7,TRBV6-8,medium-sized,TRBD2,CASTGTSGGTRIYEQYF,TGTGCCAGCACCGGGACTAGCGGGGGGACTCGCATCTACGAGCAGTACTTC
TRBJ1-2,TRBV11-3,few,NA,CASSLDSVSYYGYTF,TGTGCCAGCAGCTTGGACAGTGTAAGCTATTATGGCTACACCTTC
TRBJ1-4,TRBV6-8,NA,NA,CASSSFNEKLFF,TGTGCCAGCAGTTCTTTCAATGAAAAACTGTTTTTT
TRBJ1-2,TRBV6-8,medium-sized,TRBD1,CASSQAPGQGRGYTF,TGTGCCAGCAGCCAAGCCCCGGGACAGGGAAGGGGCTACACCTTC
TRBJ2-7,TRBV29-1,NA,NA,CSVDSGTSSRHEQYF,TGCAGCGTTGATTCGGGGACTTCAAGCAGGCACGAGCAGTACTTC
TRBJ1-1,TRBV29-1,few,NA,CSVELLDKPNTEAFF,TGCAGCGTTGAACTATTGGACAAACCGAACACTGAAGCTTTCTTT
TRBJ1-5,TRBV19,NA,NA,CASSGYRGRSNQPQHF,TGTGCCAGTAGTGGTTACCGGGGACGTAGCAATCAGCCCCAGCATTTT
TRBJ1-2,TRBV18,few,TRBD1,CASSPPGQPIGANYGYTF,TGTGCCAGCTCACCACCGGGACAGCCGATCGGGGCTAACTATGGCTACACCTTC
TRBJ1-2,TRBV19,NA,NA,CASSARAATSGYTF,TGTGCCAGTAGCGCCAGGGCGGCGACGAGTGGCTACACCTTC
TRBJ2-7,TRBV15,once,TRBD2,CATSRAGGLREQYF,TGTGCCACCAGCAGAGCGGGGGGACTACGAGAGCAGTACTTC
TRBJ1-4,TRBV7-5,NA,NA,CASTSTATNEKLFF,TGTGCCAGCACCTCGACAGCGACTAATGAAAAACTGTTTTTT
TRBJ1-1,TRBV9,medium-sized,TRBD1,CASSVDGRTGASAFF,TGTGCCAGCAGCGTAGACGGGAGGACAGGAGCATCAGCTTTCTTT
TRBJ1-1,TRBV19,NA,NA,CASTPWGWGNTEAFF,TGTGCCAGTACCCCTTGGGGGTGGGGAAACACTGAAGCTTTCTTT
TRBJ2-3,TRBV7-5,NA,NA,CASSSYRVGSDTQYF,TGTGCCAGCAGCTCCTACAGGGTCGGCTCAGATACGCAGTATTTT
TRBJ1-1,TRBV6-8,few,TRBD1,CASSSLRQGFPEAFF,TGTGCCAGCAGTTCCCTTCGACAGGGGTTCCCTGAAGCTTTCTTT
TRBJ2-1,TRBV28,once,TRBD1,CASSGGQASSYNEQFF,TGTGCCAGCAGTGGGGGACAGGCTAGCTCCTACAATGAGCAGTTCTTC
TRBJ2-7,TRBV6-8,medium-sized,NA,CASEYRDTALYEQYF,TGTGCCAGCGAATACCGGGACACCGCCCTCTACGAGCAGTACTTC
TRBJ2-3,TRBV11-3,few,NA,CASSLGQAFADTQYF,TGTGCCAGCAGCTTAGGCCAGGCGTTTGCAGATACGCAGTATTTT
TRBJ2-7,TRBV28,NA,NA,CASTPTVGGELYEQYF,TGTGCCAGCACCCCAACGGTTGGCGGGGAGCTCTACGAGCAGTACTTC
TRBJ1-6,TRBV6-8,NA,NA,CVTRKRRVDSPLHF,TGTGTCACGAGGAAAAGGAGGGTGGATTCACCCCTCCACTTT
TRBJ2-1,TRBV10-3,NA,TRBD2,CAISSPPKRGGTYAEQFF,TGTGCCATCAGTTCCCCCCCTAAGCGGGGGGGAACTTATGCTGAGCAGTTCTTC
TRBJ2-5,TRBV25-1,few,NA,CASSDSPGETQYF,TGTGCCAGCAGTGACTCTCCGGGGGAGACCCAGTACTTC
TRBJ1-6,TRBV11-3,few,NA,CASSLRGQSNSPLHF,TGTGCCAGCAGCTTACGCGGACAGAGTAATTCACCCCTCCACTTT
TRBJ1-3,TRBV6-8,few,NA,CASSYSSQGNTIYF,TGTGCCAGCAGTTACTCTTCGCAGGGAAACACCATATATTTT
TRBJ1-2,TRBV28,few,NA,CASSRQELYGYTF,TGTGCCAGCAGCCGACAGGAGCTCTATGGCTACACCTTC
TRBJ2-2,TRBV18,NA,TRBD1,CASSRQGYPVTGELFF,TGTGCCAGCTCTCGACAGGGGTATCCGGTCACCGGGGAGCTGTTTTTT
TRBJ1-1,TRBV11-3,few,NA,CASSPPGARARNTEAFF,TGTGCCAGCAGCCCCCCTGGGGCGAGGGCGCGGAACACTGAAGCTTTCTTT
TRBJ2-3,TRBV15,few,TRBD2,CATSRTSGGADTQYF,TGTGCCACCAGCAGGACTAGCGGGGGCGCAGATACACAGTATTTT
TRBJ1-5,TRBV12-5,large,NA,CASMRGGNQPQHF,TGTGCCAGCATGAGAGGGGGCAATCAGCCCCAGCATTTT
TRBJ2-2,TRBV6-1,few,TRBD1,CASSEAGGVAGELFF,TGTGCCAGCAGTGAAGCAGGGGGCGTTGCCGGGGAGCTGTTTTTT
TRBJ2-5,TRBV6-8,medium-sized,TRBD2,CASSLTGGRETQYF,TGTGCCAGCAGTCTGACGGGGGGGCGAGAGACCCAGTACTTC
TRBJ2-7,TRBV10-2,NA,TRBD1,CVSSTHGQGAKYEQYF,TGCGTCAGCAGTACCCACGGACAGGGGGCGAAGTACGAGCAGTACTTC
TRBJ2-3,TRBV10-3,NA,NA,CASRDGASDTQYF,TGTGCCAGCCGGGACGGAGCCTCCGATACGCAGTATTTT
TRBJ1-2,TRBV2,NA,NA,CASRGQGDSYGYTF,TGTGCCAGCAGGGGCCAGGGAGATAGCTATGGCTACACCTTC
TRBJ2-1,TRBV19,once,NA,CASSNGRVRNEQFF,TGTGCCAGTAGTAATGGCAGGGTGCGCAATGAGCAGTTCTTC
TRBJ1-6,TRBV10-2,NA,TRBD1,CASSDQHPGQGLSPLHF,TGCGCCAGCAGTGATCAACATCCGGGACAGGGGTTGTCACCCCTCCACTTT
TRBJ1-1,TRBV19,NA,TRBD1,CASSSGTGGTEAFF,TGTGCCAGTAGCTCCGGGACAGGGGGGACTGAAGCTTTCTTT
TRBJ2-3,TRBV15,NA,NA,CATSRVGGVDTQYF,TGTGCCACCAGCAGAGTTGGCGGGGTAGATACGCAGTATTTT
TRBJ1-6,TRBV10-2,NA,NA,CASSPRTVQVHSPLHF,TGCGCCAGCAGCCCGCGAACGGTACAGGTTCATTCACCCCTCCACTTT
TRBJ2-1,TRBV6-7,few,NA,CASSYSRVGDGYEQFF,TGTGCCAGCAGTTACTCTCGGGTAGGCGATGGCTATGAGCAGTTCTTC
TRBJ1-6,TRBV28,NA,NA,CASSLIGGRNSPLHF,TGTGCCAGCAGTTTAATCGGGGGGCGTAATTCACCCCTCCACTTT